The 18 T cell receptor beta chains given below trace back to one sample, sequenced in a study of vaccination effects on CD4 cells after COVID-19. Repertoires were generated with immunoSEQ multiplex PCR, while TCRdb's copy carries only in-frame clones and drops some. The sample contains 70,000 to 95,000 clones, 77% of which appear only once. Prior to sequencing, the ViraFEST assay stimulated PBMC with viral peptide pools, which expanded the antigen-specific CD4+ T cells. Culture proceeded for more than 8 days, and CD4+ T cells were then isolated. It was two doses of either the BNT162b2 or mRNA-1273 vaccine that participants received. Their antigens are not known. This material consisted of CD4+ T cells from PBMCs cultured with HCoV-OC43 spike peptides, taken after COVID-19 vaccination. The subset denotes: HCoV-OC43 spike overlapping peptide pool stimulation. These receptors came from a human donor who received a COVID-19 vaccine.

The genes are TRBV9 and TRBJ2-7; 11 bases map to TRBD2. In germline, CDR1 is SGDLS, CDR2 YYNGEE. The CDR3 runs to 13 residues. The CDR3 nucleotides read TGTGCCAGCAGCCCCCGGGCTAGCGGGGGGCCGGGGGTC. This translates into CASSPRASGGPGV.

The genes are TRBV24-1 and TRBJ2-1; D is unclear. This CDR3 spans 13 amino acids. In germline, CDR1 is KGHDR, CDR2 SFDVKD. V was trimmed by 10 bases and J by 3 bases, leaving 12 bases between them. The CDR3, as DNA: TGTGCCACAAATGACGCCAGCTACAATGAGCAGTTCTTC. Residues: CATNDASYNEQFF.

This rearrangement joins TRBV7-3 to TRBJ1-5; D gene uncertain. Per germline, CDR1 SGHTA and CDR2 FQGTGA. V was cut by 0 bases and J by 1 base, with 13 bases left in between. The CDR3 is 17 residues long. In DNA form, the CDR3 reads TGTGCCAGCAGCTTAACCCCCCCAGCCAAAAGCAATCAGCCCCAGCATTTT. This encodes CASSLTPPAKSNQPQHF.

The chain joins TRBV4-3 to TRBJ2-2; the D gene is possibly TRBD1 (5 bases). CDR1 and CDR2 from the germline V gene are LGHNA and YSLEER. Trimming took 1 base from V and 6 from J, leaving 9 bases between them. The CDR3 is 14 residues long. CDR3 residues: CASSQGRQSGELFF. The CDR3 DNA reads TGCGCCAGCAGCCAAGGTCGACAGTCCGGGGAGCTGTTTTTT.

V and J are TRBV5-4 and TRBJ2-5; 7 bases agree with TRBD2. V gave up 2 bases and J gave up 4 bases; unmatched junction bases: 2. Germline V lookup: CDR1 SGHNT, CDR2 YYREEE (reference sequence). The CDR3 covers 13 residues. CDR3 region: CASSLRGRETQYF. The CDR3 region has the DNA TGTGCCAGCAGCTTACGCGGGAGAGAGACCCAGTACTTC.

The chain has TRBV7-8 and TRBJ2-7; 8 positions match TRBD1. The CDR3 covers 13 residues. Losses at the gene ends were 0 bases for V and 7 bases for J; bases not matched to a gene: 2. Germline V lookup: CDR1 SGHVS, CDR2 FQNEAQ. In DNA, the CDR3 is TGTGCCAGCAGCTTAGCGCAGGGGGCTGAGCAGTACGTC. Translating it yields CASSLAQGAEQYV.

CDR3: CASSPGLAGEQGKNIQYF. The CDR3 DNA reads TGTGCCAGCTCTCCAGGACTAGCGGGGGAACAAGGCAAAAACATTCAGTACTTC. The chain has TRBV18 and TRBJ2-4; TRBD2 matches at 13 bases. The V gene end was trimmed by 6 bases and the J gene end by 3 bases; junction bases not matched to a gene: 11. Germline-derived CDR1 and CDR2 are KGHSH and LQKENI. CDR3 length: 18 amino acids.

The rearrangement uses TRBV24-1 and TRBJ1-1; TRBD1 aligns across 8 bases. Looked up from germline, CDR1 is KGHDR and CDR2 is SFDVKD. The CDR3 is made up of 17 amino acids. V lost 4 bases to trimming and J lost 3 bases; unmatched junction nucleotides: 12. CDR3 sequence reads: CATSEPGQAFFYTEAFF. The CDR3 region has the DNA TGTGCCACCAGTGAGCCGGGACAGGCATTTTTTTACACTGAAGCTTTCTTT.

The J gene is TRBJ2-3, the V gene TRBV5-1, with D hard to call. Germline V gives CDR1 SGHRS, CDR2 YFSETQ. The CDR3 has 12 residues. Between the trimmed V and J ends, which lost 4 bases and 0 bases, there was a span of 3 bases. Here the CDR3 DNA reads TGCGCCAGCAGCGCGAGCACAGATACGCAGTATTTT. This codes for CASSASTDTQYF.

This clone was detected a few times. V usage is TRBV24-1 and J usage is TRBJ2-1; 11 nucleotides match TRBD1. The germline CDR1 and CDR2 sequences are KGHDR and SFDVKD. CDR3 size: 17 residues. The J segment lost 2 bases and the V segment lost 3 bases, leaving 5 bases of the junction unmatched. The CDR3 is CATSDAPGQGAYNEQFF. In DNA, the CDR3 is TGTGCCACCAGTGATGCCCCGGGACAGGGGGCCTACAATGAGCAGTTCTTC.

J is TRBJ2-2 and V is TRBV5-1, with D possibly called TRBD1 or TRBD2 (5 bases each). The CDR3 loop spans 15 amino acids. Germline V gene sequence: CDR1 SGHRS, CDR2 YFSETQ. V was clipped by 4 bases and J by 2 bases, with 12 bases between them. The CDR3 is CASSERGDNTGELFF. The DNA for the CDR3 is TGCGCCAGCAGCGAAAGAGGGGATAACACCGGGGAGCTGTTTTTT.

The J gene is TRBJ1-5, the V gene TRBV5-1; weak D call: TRBD1 (5 bases). This CDR3 contains 15 residues. V lost 1 base, J lost 5 bases, and 13 bases lay in between. CDR1 is SGHRS and CDR2 is YFSETQ in the germline V gene. Written as DNA, the CDR3 is TGCGCCAGCAGCTTGCTCGGGGCGGTTGATCAGCCCCAGCATTTT. This translates into CASSLLGAVDQPQHF.

The chain combines TRBV5-4 with TRBJ1-3; 7 bases align to TRBD1. Looked up from germline, CDR1 is SGHNT and CDR2 is YYREEE (reference sequence). With 0 bases clipped from V and 8 bases from J, the junction kept 5 bases outside the gene matches. There are 14 residues in the CDR3. DNA for the CDR3: TGTGCCAGCAGCTTGGAGGCAGGGGGGGACACCATATATTTT. Translating gives CASSLEAGGDTIYF.

The chain has TRBV10-2 and TRBJ1-1; D is undetermined. This CDR3 spans 13 amino acids. The germline V gene encodes CDR1 WSHSY and CDR2 SAAADI. V was trimmed by 2 bases and J by 7 bases, leaving 11 bases between them. The CDR3 nucleotides are TGCGCCAGCAGTGAGCAAGCGGACCTTGAAGCTTTCTTT. Translated: CASSEQADLEAFF.

This chain connects TRBV10-3 to TRBJ2-3; D is unresolved. The V end was cut by 6 bases, the J end by 0 bases, with 7 bases between. This CDR3 has 13 amino acids. Germline V gene sequence: CDR1 ENHRY, CDR2 SYGVKD. In nucleotides, the CDR3 is TGTGCCATCAGGGCAGAAAGCACAGATACGCAGTATTTT. This gives the protein CAIRAESTDTQYF.

V and J are TRBV11-2 and TRBJ2-7; D may be TRBD2 (5 bases). The germline V gene has CDR1 SGHAT and CDR2 FQNNGV. This CDR3 is built from 15 residues. V was clipped by 2 bases and J by 5 bases, with 16 bases between them. CDR3 nucleotides: TGTGCCAGCAGCTTATCAGGACTTAGCCGCGACGAGCAGTACGTC. Translating gives CASSLSGLSRDEQYV.

V and J are TRBV6-6 and TRBJ1-6; possibly TRBD1 for D (5 bases). CDR3 length: 17 residues. The germline V and J ends were trimmed by 5 bases and 0 bases, with 14 bases remaining between them. CDR1 is MNHNY and CDR2 is SVGAGI in the germline V gene (reference sequence). CDR3 DNA sequence: TGTGCCAGCAGTCCGCAGGGCGTCAGCTCCTATAATTCACCCCTCCACTTT. It encodes CASSPQGVSSYNSPLHF.

The V call is TRBV13, the J call TRBJ1-1, with D unresolved. Germline V gene sequence: CDR1 PRHDT, CDR2 FYEKMQ (reference sequence). This CDR3 comprises 14 residues. The V end lost 5 bases, the J end lost 4 bases, and 14 bases lay between the germline ends. In DNA, the CDR3 is TGTGCCAGCAGCGCGCCCCTGTTGGGCACTGAAGCTTTCTTT. Translated: CASSAPLLGTEAFF.